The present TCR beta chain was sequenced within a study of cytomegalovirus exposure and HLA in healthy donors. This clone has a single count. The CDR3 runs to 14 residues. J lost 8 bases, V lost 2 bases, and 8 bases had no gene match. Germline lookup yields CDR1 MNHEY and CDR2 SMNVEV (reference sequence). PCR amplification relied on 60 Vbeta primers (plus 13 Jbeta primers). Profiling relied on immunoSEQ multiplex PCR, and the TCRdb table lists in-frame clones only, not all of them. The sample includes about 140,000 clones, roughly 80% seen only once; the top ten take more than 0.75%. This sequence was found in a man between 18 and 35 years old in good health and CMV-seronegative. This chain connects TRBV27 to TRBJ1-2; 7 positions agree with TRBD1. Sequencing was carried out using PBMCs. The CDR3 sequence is CASSLTYPDRGYTF. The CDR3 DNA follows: TGTGCCAGCAGTTTAACCTACCCGGACAGGGGCTACACCTTC.